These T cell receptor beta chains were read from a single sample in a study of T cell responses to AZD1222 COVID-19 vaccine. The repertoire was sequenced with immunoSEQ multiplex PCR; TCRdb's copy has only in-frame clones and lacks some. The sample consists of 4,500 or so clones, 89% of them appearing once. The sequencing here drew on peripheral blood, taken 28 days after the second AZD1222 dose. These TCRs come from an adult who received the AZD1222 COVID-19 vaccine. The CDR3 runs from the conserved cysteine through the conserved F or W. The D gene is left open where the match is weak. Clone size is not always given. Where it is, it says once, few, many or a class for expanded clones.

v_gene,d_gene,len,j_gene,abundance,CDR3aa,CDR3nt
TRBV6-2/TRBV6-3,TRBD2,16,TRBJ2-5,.,CASSYSRAGEQETQYF,TGTGCCAGCAGTTACTCTCGGGCGGGGGAACAAGAGACCCAGTACTTC
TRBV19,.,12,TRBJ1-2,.,CASSGGQYSYTF,TGTGCCAGTAGTGGTGGACAGTATAGCTACACCTTC
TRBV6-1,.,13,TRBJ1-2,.,CASSEVSYYGYTF,TGTGCCAGCAGTGAAGTCTCGTACTATGGCTACACCTTC
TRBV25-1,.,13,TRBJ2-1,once,CASSEWRDKEQFF,TGTGCCAGCAGTGAATGGAGGGACAAAGAGCAGTTCTTC
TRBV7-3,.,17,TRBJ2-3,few,CASSPFRWGESTDTQYF,TGTGCCAGCAGCCCCTTCAGGTGGGGAGAAAGCACAGATACGCAGTATTTT
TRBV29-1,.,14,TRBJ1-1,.,CSVRTGTANTEAFF,TGCAGCGTCCGAACCGGGACCGCGAACACTGAAGCTTTCTTT
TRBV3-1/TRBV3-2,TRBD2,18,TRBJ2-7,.,CASRQGTSGGTSSYEQYF,TGTGCCAGCAGACAGGGGACTAGCGGGGGGACGAGCTCCTACGAGCAGTACTTC
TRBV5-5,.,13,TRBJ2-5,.,CASSFRQQETQYF,TGTGCCAGCAGCTTCCGGCAGCAAGAGACCCAGTACTTC
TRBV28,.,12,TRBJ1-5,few,CASSFEVQPQHF,TGTGCCAGCAGTTTCGAGGTTCAGCCCCAGCATTTT
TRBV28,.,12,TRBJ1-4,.,CASAQGYEKLFF,TGTGCCAGCGCGCAGGGGTATGAAAAACTGTTTTTT
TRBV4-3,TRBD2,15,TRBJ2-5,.,CASSLGSGGAETQYF,TGCGCCAGCAGCCTTGGTAGCGGGGGAGCTGAGACCCAGTACTTC
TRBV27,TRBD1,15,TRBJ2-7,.,CASKPAGTEAYEQYF,TGTGCCAGCAAGCCCGCAGGGACAGAAGCCTACGAGCAGTACTTC
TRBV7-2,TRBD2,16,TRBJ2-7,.,CASSLGERGGPYEQYF,TGTGCCAGCAGCTTAGGGGAGCGGGGGGGCCCCTACGAGCAGTACTTC
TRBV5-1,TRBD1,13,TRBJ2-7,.,CASSAWDSYEQYF,TGCGCCAGCAGCGCCTGGGACAGCTACGAGCAGTACTTC
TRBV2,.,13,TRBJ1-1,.,CASRVDRFPEAFF,TGTGCCAGCAGGGTCGACAGATTCCCTGAAGCTTTCTTT
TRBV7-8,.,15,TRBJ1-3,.,CASRPLGSSGNTIYF,TGTGCCAGCAGACCACTTGGGAGCTCTGGAAACACCATATATTTT
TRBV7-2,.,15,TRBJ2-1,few,CASSLDSGQYNEQFF,TGTGCCAGCAGCTTGGATTCGGGACAATACAATGAGCAGTTCTTC
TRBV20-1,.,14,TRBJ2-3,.,CSASEGSTTDTQYF,TGCAGTGCTAGTGAGGGTTCCACCACAGATACGCAGTATTTT
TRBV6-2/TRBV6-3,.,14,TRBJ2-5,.,CASSPPVTSKTQYF,TGTGCCAGCAGCCCGCCAGTTACATCGAAGACCCAGTACTTC
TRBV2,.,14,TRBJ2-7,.,CASSENLSLGEQYF,TGTGCCAGCAGTGAAAACCTAAGTCTAGGCGAGCAGTACTTC
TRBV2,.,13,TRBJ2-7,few,CATTFADSYEQYF,TGTGCCACCACATTCGCCGACTCCTACGAGCAGTACTTC
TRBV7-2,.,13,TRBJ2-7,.,CASSSRVSYEQYF,TGTGCCAGCAGCTCGCGGGTGTCCTACGAGCAGTACTTC
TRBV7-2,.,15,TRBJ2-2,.,CASSLVTTNTGELFF,TGTGCCAGCAGCTTAGTCACAACGAACACCGGGGAGCTGTTTTTT
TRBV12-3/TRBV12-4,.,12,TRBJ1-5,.,CASSLGVGPQHF,TGTGCCAGCAGTTTAGGAGTGGGGCCCCAGCATTTT
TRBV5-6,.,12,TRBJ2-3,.,CASSMDTDTQYF,TGTGCCAGCAGCATGGACACAGATACGCAGTATTTT
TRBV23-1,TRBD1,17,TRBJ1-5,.,CARPDRVGTYSNQPQHF,TGCGCCAGACCCGACAGGGTGGGGACATATAGCAATCAGCCCCAGCATTTT
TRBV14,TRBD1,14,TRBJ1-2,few,CASSLPGTVYGYTF,TGTGCCAGCAGCCTCCCCGGGACAGTCTATGGCTACACCTTC
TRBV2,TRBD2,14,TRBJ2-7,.,CATGTSGKAYEQYF,TGTGCCACTGGGACTAGCGGAAAAGCCTACGAGCAGTACTTC
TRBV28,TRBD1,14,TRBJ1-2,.,CASSLFTGQGSDTF,TGTGCCAGCAGTTTATTTACCGGACAGGGTAGCGACACCTTC
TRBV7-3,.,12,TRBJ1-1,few,CASSTGGTEAFF,TGTGCCAGCAGCACCGGTGGTACTGAAGCTTTCTTT
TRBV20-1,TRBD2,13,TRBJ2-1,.,CSASMTSDDEQFF,TGCAGTGCTAGTATGACTAGCGACGATGAGCAGTTCTTC
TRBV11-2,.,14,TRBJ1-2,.,CASSVQQGVGGYTF,TGTGCCAGCAGCGTACAACAGGGTGTGGGCGGCTACACCTTC
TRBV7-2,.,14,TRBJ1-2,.,CASRRTSDNYGYTF,TGTGCCAGCCGGAGGACAAGCGATAACTATGGCTACACCTTC
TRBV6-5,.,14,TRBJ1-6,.,CASSSRPGDSPLHF,TGTGCCAGCAGTAGCCGGCCAGGAGATTCACCCCTCCACTTT
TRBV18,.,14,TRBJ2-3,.,CASSPGRAPDTQYF,TGTGCCAGCTCACCTGGCAGGGCCCCAGATACGCAGTATTTT
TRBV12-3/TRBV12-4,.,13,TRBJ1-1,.,CASSLAGATEAFF,TGTGCCAGCAGTTTAGCAGGGGCCACTGAAGCTTTCTTT
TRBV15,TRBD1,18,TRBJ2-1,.,CATSSGDLPGTAYNEQFF,TGTGCCACCAGCTCAGGGGACCTACCGGGGACAGCATACAATGAGCAGTTCTTC
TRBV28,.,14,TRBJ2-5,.,CASSLPQGQETQYF,TGTGCCAGCAGTTTGCCCCAGGGCCAAGAGACCCAGTACTTC
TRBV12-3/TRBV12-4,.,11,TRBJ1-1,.,CASSLSFEAFF,TGTGCCAGCAGTTTATCTTTTGAAGCTTTCTTT
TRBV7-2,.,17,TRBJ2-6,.,CASSLGYRVTGANVLTF,TGTGCCAGCAGCTTAGGATACAGGGTTACTGGGGCCAACGTCCTGACTTTC
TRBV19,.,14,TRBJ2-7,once,CASSIDVATDEQYF,TGTGCCAGTAGTATAGATGTCGCCACAGACGAGCAGTACTTC
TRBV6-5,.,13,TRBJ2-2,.,CASRTEGGGELFF,TGTGCCAGCAGGACCGAGGGGGGCGGGGAGCTGTTTTTT
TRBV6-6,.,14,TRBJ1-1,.,CASSQFEGGTEAFF,TGTGCCAGCAGCCAGTTCGAGGGGGGCACTGAAGCTTTCTTT
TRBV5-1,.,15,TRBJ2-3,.,CASRLVVPLTDTQYF,TGCGCCAGCAGGCTCGTGGTGCCACTCACAGATACGCAGTATTTT
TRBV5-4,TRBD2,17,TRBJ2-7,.,CASSFRLAGVRTYEQYF,TGTGCCAGCAGTTTCAGACTAGCGGGAGTAAGAACCTACGAGCAGTACTTC
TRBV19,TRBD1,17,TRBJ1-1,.,CASSILQGTSENTEAFF,TGTGCCAGTAGTATTCTACAGGGGACCTCAGAGAACACTGAAGCTTTCTTT
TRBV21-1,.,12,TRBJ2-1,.,CASVAGGNEQFF,.
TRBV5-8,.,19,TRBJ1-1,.,CASPQMVVRDIGMNTEAFF,TGTGCCAGCCCCCAGATGGTAGTCCGGGACATAGGGATGAACACTGAAGCTTTCTTT
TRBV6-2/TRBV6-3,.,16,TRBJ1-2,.,CASSYAPGPGAYGYTF,TGTGCCAGCAGTTACGCCCCCGGGCCAGGGGCCTATGGCTACACCTTC
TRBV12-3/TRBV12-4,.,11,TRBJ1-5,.,CASSPGTAQHF,TGTGCCAGCAGTCCAGGGACGGCCCAGCATTTT
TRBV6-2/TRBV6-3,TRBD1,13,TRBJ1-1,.,CASRYRGGTEAFF,TGTGCCAGCAGGTACAGGGGCGGCACTGAAGCTTTCTTT
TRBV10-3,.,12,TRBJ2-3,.,CAISEAADTQYF,TGTGCCATCAGTGAGGCCGCAGATACGCAGTATTTT
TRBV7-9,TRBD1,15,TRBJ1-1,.,CASSFSGTGIGEAFF,TGTGCCAGCAGCTTCTCCGGGACAGGGATCGGTGAAGCTTTCTTT
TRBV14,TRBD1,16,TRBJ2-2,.,CASSPTGGEGTGELFF,TGTGCCAGCAGCCCTACAGGGGGCGAAGGCACCGGGGAGCTGTTTTTT
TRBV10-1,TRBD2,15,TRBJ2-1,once,CASSPGTSGRDEQFF,TGCGCCAGCAGCCCCGGGACTAGCGGGCGTGATGAGCAGTTCTTC
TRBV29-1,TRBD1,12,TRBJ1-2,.,CSVGQGSGGYTF,TGCAGCGTGGGACAGGGGTCTGGCGGCTACACCTTC
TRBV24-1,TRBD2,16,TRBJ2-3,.,CATSDLSGGATDTQYF,TGTGCCACCAGTGATTTGAGCGGGGGGGCAACAGATACGCAGTATTTT
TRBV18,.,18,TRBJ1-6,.,CASSPRGGATALNSPLHF,TGTGCCAGCTCACCTCGGGGGGGGGCGACAGCCCTTAATTCACCCCTCCACTTT